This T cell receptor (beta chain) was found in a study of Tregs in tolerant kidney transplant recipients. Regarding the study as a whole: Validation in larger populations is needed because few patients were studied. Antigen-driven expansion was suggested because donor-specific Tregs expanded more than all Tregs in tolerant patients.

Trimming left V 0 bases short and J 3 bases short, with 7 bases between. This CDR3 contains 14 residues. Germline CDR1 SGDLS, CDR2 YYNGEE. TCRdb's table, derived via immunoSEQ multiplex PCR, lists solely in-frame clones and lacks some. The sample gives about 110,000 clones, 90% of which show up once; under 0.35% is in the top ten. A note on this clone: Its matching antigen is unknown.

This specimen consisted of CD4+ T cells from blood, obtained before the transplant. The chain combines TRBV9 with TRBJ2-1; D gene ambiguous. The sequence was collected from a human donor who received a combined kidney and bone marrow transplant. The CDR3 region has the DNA TGTGCCAGCAGCGTAGGTCGCAGCTACAATGAGCAGTTCTTC. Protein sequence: CASSVGRSYNEQFF.